This T cell receptor beta chain emerged from a study of CD8 T cells in ankylosing spondylitis. General study findings and limits: The clones that were linked to disease were reported to be significantly enriched in matched synovial fluid samples from ankylosing spondylitis patients. Ankylosing spondylitis blood appeared to carry a characteristic TCR beta motif of several highly homologous variants.

This clonotype occurred many times. Antigen unknown. The germline V and J ends were trimmed by 2 bases and 0 bases, with 8 bases remaining between them. This CDR3 spans 15 amino acids. Per the germline V gene, CDR1 is LGHDT and CDR2 is YNNKEL (reference sequence). Via MiXCR, TCRdb re-called the 5' RACE reads, giving one row per CDR3 protein. The sample has about 540,000 distinct CDR3 sequences, over 9.5% seen once. This TCR derives from a male donor with ankylosing spondylitis. The chain uses TRBV3-1 and TRBJ2-1, with D unclear. Sequencing used blood, either unsorted or a sorted T cell fraction (not recorded which). CDR3 DNA: TGTGCCAGCAGCCAACAGGCGACCTCCTACAATGAGCAGTTCTTC. This gives the protein CASSQQATSYNEQFF.